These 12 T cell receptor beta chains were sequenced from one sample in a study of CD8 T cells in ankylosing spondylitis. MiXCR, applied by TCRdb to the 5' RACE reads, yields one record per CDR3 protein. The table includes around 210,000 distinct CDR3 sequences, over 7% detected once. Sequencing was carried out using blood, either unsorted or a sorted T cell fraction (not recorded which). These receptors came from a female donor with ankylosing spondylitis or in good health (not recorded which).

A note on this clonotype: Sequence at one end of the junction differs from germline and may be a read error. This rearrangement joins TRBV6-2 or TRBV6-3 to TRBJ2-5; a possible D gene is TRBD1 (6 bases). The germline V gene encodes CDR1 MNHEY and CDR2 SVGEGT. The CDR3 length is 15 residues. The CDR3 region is CASKEDSVPQGTQYF. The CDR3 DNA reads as TGTGCCAGCAAAGAGGACAGCGTCCCCCAAGGGACCCAGTACTTC.

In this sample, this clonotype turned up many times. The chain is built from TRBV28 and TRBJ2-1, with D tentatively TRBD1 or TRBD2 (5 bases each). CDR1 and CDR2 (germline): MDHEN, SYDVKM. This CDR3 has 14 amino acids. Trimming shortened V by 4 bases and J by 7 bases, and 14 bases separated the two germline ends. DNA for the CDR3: TGTGCCAGCAGTTCCCAGAGACAGCGGAATGAGCAGTTCTTC. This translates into CASSSQRQRNEQFF. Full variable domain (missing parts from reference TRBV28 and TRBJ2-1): DVKVTQSSRYLVKRTGEKVFLECVQDMDHENMFWYRQDPGLGLRLIYFSYDVKMKEKGDIPEGYSVSREKKERFSLILESASTNQTSMYLCASSSQRQRNEQFFGPGTRLTVL.

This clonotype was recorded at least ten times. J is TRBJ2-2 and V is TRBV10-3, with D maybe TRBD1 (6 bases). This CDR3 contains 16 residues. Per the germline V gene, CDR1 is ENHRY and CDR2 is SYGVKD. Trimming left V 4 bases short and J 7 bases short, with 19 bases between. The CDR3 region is CAISASTGQSIGELFF. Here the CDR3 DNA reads TGTGCCATCAGTGCCTCTACGGGACAAAGTATCGGGGAGCTGTTTTTT.

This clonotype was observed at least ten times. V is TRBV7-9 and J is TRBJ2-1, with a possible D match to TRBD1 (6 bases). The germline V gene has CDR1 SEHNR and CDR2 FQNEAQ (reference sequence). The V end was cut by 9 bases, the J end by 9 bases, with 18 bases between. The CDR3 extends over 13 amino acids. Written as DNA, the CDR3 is TGTGCCAGTGATAGTGCGAGAGGGGGTGAGCAGTTCTTC. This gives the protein CASDSARGGEQFF.

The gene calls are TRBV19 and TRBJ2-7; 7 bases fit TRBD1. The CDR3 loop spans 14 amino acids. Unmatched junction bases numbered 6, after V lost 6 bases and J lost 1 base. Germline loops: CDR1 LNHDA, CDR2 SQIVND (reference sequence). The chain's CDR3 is CASRGTVRSYEQYF. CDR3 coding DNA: TGTGCCAGTAGGGGGACAGTTCGATCCTACGAGCAGTACTTC.

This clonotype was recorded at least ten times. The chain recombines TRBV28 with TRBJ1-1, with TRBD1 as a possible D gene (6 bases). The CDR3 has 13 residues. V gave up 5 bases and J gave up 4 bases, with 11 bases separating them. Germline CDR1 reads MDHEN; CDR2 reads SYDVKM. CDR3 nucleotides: TGTGCCAGCAGTACAGGGTGGAGCACTGAAGCTTTCTTT. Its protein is CASSTGWSTEAFF. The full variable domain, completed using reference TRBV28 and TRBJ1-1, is DVKVTQSSRYLVKRTGEKVFLECVQDMDHENMFWYRQDPGLGLRLIYFSYDVKMKEKGDIPEGYSVSREKKERFSLILESASTNQTSMYLCASSTGWSTEAFFGQGTRLTVV.

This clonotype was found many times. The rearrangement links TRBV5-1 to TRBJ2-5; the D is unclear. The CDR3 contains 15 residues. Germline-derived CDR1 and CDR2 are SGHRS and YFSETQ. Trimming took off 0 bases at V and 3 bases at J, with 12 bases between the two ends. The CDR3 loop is CASSLESSREETQYF. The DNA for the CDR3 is TGCGCCAGCAGCTTGGAGAGCAGCCGGGAAGAGACCCAGTACTTC.

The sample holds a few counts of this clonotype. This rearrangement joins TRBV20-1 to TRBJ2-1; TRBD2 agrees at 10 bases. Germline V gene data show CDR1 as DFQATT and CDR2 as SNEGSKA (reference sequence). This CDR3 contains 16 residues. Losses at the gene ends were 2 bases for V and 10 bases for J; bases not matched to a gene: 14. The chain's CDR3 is CSARTALSGRAVEQFF. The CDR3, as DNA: TGCAGTGCTAGAACTGCATTAAGCGGGAGGGCCGTCGAGCAGTTCTTC.

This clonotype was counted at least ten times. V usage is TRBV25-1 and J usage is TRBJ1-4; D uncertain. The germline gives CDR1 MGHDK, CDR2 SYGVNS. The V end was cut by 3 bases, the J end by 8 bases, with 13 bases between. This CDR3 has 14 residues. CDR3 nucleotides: TGTGCCAGCAGTGACCTGGTCCTGGGGGAAAAACTGTTTTTT. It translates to CASSDLVLGEKLFF.

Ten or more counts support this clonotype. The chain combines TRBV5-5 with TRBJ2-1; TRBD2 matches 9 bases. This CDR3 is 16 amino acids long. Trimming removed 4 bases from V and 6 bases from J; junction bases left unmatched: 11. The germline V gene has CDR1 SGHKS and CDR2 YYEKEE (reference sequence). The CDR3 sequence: CASSLGTSLSVNEQFF. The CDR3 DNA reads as TGTGCCAGCAGCCTGGGGACTAGCCTCTCCGTCAATGAGCAGTTCTTC.

The CDR3 region is CASSSYGTSGITQETQYF. DNA of the CDR3: TGTGCCAGCAGCTCCTACGGGACTAGCGGGATCACCCAAGAGACCCAGTACTTC. The chain is built from TRBV11-2 and TRBJ2-5, with 13 bases lining up with TRBD2. This CDR3 is 18 amino acids long. Germline-derived CDR1 and CDR2 are SGHAT and FQNNGV. V shed 4 bases, J shed 1 base, and the junction held 9 bases outside the gene matches.

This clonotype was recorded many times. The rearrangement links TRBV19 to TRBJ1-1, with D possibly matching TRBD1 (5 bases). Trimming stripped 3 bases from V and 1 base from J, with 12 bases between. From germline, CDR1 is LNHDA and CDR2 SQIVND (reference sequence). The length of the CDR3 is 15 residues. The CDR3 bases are TGTGCCAGTAGTATGCCTTCGCAGGGGAACACTGAAGCTTTCTTT. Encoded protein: CASSMPSQGNTEAFF.